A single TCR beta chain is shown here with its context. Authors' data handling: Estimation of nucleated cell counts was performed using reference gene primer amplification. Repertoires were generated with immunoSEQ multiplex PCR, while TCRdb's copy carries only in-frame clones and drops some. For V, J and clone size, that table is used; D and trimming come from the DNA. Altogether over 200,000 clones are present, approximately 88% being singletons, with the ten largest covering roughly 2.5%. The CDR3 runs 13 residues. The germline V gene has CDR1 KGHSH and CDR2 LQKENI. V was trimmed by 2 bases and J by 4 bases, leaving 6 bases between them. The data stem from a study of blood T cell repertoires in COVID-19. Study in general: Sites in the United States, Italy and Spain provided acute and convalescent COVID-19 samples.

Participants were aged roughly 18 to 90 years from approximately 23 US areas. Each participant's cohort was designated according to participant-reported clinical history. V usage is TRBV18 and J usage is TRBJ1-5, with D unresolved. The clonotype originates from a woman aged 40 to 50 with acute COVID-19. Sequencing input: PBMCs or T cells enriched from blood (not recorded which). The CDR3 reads CASSPNKNQPQHF. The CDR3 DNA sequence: TGTGCCAGCTCACCAAACAAGAATCAGCCCCAGCATTTT.